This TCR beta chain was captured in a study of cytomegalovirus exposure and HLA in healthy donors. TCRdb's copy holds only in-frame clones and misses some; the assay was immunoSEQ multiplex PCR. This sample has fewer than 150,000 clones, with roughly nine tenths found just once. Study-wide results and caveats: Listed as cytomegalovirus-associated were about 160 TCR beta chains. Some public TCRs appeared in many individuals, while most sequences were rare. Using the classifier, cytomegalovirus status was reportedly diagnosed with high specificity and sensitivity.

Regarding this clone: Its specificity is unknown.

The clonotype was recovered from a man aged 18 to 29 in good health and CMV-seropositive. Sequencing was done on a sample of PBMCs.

The CDR3 DNA sequence: TGTGCCAGCAGGCCCCAAGGTAGCGGGGGTGTGAACACCGGGGAGCTGTTTTTT. Translated, it gives CASRPQGSGGVNTGELFF. The chain has TRBV28 and TRBJ2-2; 9 nucleotides agree with TRBD2. After removal of 6 bases from V and 1 base from J, the junction contained 12 bases not matched to a gene. Germline CDR1 reads MDHEN; CDR2 reads SYDVKM. This CDR3 is 18 amino acids long.